This T cell receptor (beta chain) was sequenced during a study of naive and memory T cell subsets. The CDR3 covers 17 residues. Germline-derived CDR1 and CDR2 are SGDLS and YYNGEE. Unmatched junction bases numbered 11, after V lost 4 bases and J lost 1 base. Ligated cDNA underwent four rounds of PCR with nested alpha and beta constant region primers and SP2. In TCRdb, the UMI-ligation and nested PCR reads were re-called with MiXCR into one record per CDR3 protein. The table lists tens of thousands of distinct CDR3 sequences, around 4.9% of them singletons. At least ten counts were recorded for this clonotype. The library had UMIs added by 3' ligation of an oligonucleotide to TCR cDNA.

The rearrangement uses TRBV9 and TRBJ1-3; 7 bases align to TRBD1. The clonotype comes from an adult in good health. Sample: blood. The CDR3 loop reads CASSSPGTDRSGNTIYF. CDR3 nucleotide sequence: TGTGCCAGCAGCTCCCCCGGGACAGATCGTTCTGGAAACACCATATATTTT.